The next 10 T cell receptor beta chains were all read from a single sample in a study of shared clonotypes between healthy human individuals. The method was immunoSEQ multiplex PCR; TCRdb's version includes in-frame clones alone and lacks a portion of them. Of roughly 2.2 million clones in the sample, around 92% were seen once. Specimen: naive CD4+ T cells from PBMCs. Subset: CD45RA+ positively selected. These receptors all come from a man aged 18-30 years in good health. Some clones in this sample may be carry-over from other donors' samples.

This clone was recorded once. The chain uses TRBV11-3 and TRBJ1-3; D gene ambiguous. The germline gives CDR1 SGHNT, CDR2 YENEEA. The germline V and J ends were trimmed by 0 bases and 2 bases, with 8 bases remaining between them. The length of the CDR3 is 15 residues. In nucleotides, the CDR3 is TGTGCCAGCAGCTTAGAAGGATTAGCTGGAAACACCATATATTTT. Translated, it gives CASSLEGLAGNTIYF.

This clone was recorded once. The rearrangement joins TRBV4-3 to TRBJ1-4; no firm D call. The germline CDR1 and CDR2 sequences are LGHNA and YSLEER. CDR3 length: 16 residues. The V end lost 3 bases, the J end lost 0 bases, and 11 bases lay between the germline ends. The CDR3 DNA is TGCGCCAGCAGCCAGGGGAGGGTGGCAACTAATGAAAAACTGTTTTTT. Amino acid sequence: CASSQGRVATNEKLFF.

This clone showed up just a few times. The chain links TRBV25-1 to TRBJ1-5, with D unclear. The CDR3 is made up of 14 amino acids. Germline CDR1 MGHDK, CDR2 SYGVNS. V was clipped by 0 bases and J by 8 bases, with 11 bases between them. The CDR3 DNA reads TGTGCCAGCAGTGAATATCGGGAGGGAGAGCCCCAGCATTTT. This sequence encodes CASSEYREGEPQHF.

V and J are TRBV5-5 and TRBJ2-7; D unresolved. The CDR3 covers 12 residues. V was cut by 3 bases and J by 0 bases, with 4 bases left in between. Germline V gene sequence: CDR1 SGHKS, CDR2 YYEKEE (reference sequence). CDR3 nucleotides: TGTGCCAGCAGCTCGCGCTCCTACGAGCAGTACTTC. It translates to CASSSRSYEQYF.

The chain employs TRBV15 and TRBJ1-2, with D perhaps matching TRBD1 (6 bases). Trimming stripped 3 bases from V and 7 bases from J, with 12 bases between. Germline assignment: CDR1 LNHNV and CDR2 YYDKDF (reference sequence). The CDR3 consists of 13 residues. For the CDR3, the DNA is TGTGCCACCAGCAGGGATCCCAGGGGTGGCTACACCTTC. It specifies CATSRDPRGGYTF. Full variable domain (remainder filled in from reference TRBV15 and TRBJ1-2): DAMVIQNPRYQVTQFGKPVTLSCSQTLNHNVMYWYQQKSSQAPKLLFHYYDKDFNNEADTPDNFQSRRPNTSFCFLDIRSPGLGDTAMYLCATSRDPRGGYTFGSGTRLTVV.

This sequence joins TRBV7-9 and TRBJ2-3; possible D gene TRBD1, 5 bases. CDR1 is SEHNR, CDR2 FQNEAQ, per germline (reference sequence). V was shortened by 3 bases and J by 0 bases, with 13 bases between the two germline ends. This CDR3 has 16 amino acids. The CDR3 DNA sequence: TGTGCCAGCAGCTTTAGGGGTCTGGGCAGCACAGATACGCAGTATTTT. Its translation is CASSFRGLGSTDTQYF.

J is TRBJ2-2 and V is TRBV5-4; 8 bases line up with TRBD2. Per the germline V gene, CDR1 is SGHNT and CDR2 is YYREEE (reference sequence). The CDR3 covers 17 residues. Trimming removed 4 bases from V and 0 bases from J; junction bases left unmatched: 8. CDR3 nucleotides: TGTGCCAGCAGCGCTCCTAGCGGGCAACCGAACACCGGGGAGCTGTTTTTT. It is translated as CASSAPSGQPNTGELFF.

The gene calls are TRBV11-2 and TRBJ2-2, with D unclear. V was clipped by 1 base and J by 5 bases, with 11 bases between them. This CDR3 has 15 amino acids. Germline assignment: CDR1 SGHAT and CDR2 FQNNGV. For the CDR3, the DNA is TGTGCCAGCAGCTTAGTGGATAGGGCAACCGGGGAGCTGTTTTTT. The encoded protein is CASSLVDRATGELFF.

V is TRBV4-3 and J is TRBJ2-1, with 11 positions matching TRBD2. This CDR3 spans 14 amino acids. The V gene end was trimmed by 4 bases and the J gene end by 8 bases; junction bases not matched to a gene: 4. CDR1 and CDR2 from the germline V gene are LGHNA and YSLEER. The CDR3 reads CASSPLAGADEQFF. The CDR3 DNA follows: TGCGCCAGCAGCCCACTAGCGGGAGCGGATGAGCAGTTCTTC.

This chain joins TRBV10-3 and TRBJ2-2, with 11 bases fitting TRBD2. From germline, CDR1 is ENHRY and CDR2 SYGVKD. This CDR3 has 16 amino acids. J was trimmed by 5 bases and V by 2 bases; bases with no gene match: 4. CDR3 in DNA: TGTGCCATCAGTGAGGCGGGACTAGCGGTAACCGGGGAGCTGTTTTTT. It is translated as CAISEAGLAVTGELFF.